Sequencing of this T cell receptor (beta chain) was carried out in a study of blood T cell repertoires in COVID-19. Original methodology: It was from reference gene primer amplification that nucleated cell counts were estimated. TCRdb's copy holds only in-frame clones and misses some; the assay was immunoSEQ multiplex PCR. V and J calls and clone size come straight from that table; D and trimming were deduced from the DNA. The table includes 450,000 to 600,000 clones, approximately 86% detected once. The V and J ends lost 6 bases and 5 bases, in that order; junction bases with no gene match: 8. Looked up from germline, CDR1 is MNHEY and CDR2 is SVGAGI. This CDR3 has 15 residues.

Material for sequencing was PBMCs or T cells enriched from blood (not recorded which). The rearrangement uses TRBV6-5 and TRBJ2-5; 11 nucleotides align to TRBD2. The source is a woman younger than 35 who had recovered from COVID-19. The chain's CDR3 is CASSYTSGGPETQYF. CDR3 coding DNA: TGTGCCAGCAGCTACACTAGCGGGGGCCCGGAGACCCAGTACTTC.